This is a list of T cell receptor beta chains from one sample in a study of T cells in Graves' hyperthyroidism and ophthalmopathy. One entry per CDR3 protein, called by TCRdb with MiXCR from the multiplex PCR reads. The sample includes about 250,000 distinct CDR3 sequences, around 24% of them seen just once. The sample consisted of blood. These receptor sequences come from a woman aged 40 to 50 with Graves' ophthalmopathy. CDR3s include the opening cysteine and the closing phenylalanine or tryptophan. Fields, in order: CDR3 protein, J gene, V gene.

CASSYGGAGAEAFF,TRBJ1-1,TRBV6-5
CASSSSGGGAFF,TRBJ1-1,TRBV28
CASSWTGSRNSPLHF,TRBJ1-6,TRBV11-2
CASRSRGGWTEAFF,TRBJ1-1,TRBV28
CASSFVTGGTGELFF,TRBJ2-2,TRBV5-6
CASRTSGQGAGAYEQYF,TRBJ2-7,TRBV6-1
CASSLEIGTPYEQYF,TRBJ2-7,TRBV5-5
CAWSVPGTEGYTF,TRBJ1-2,TRBV30
CASSQGLAGEKAYTDTQYF,TRBJ2-3,TRBV25-1
CASSLRLQTEAFF,TRBJ1-1,TRBV27
CASSYSPVLSKEAFF,TRBJ1-1,TRBV6-5
CASSPGGSGANVLTF,TRBJ2-6,TRBV5-8
CASSHRLEAGFETQYF,TRBJ2-5,TRBV5-6